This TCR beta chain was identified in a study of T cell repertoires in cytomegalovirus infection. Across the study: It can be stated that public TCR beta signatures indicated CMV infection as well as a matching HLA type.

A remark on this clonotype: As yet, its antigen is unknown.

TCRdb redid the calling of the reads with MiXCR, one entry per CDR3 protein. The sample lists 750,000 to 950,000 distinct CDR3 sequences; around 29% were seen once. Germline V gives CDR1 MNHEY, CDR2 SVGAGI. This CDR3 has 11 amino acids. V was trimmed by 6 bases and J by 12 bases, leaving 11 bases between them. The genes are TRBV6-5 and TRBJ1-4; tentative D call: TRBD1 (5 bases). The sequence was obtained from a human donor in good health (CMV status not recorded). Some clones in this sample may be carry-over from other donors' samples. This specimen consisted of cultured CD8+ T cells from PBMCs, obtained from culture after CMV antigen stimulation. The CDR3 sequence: CASSPGTELFF. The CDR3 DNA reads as TGTGCCAGCAGCCCCGGGACGGAACTGTTTTTT.